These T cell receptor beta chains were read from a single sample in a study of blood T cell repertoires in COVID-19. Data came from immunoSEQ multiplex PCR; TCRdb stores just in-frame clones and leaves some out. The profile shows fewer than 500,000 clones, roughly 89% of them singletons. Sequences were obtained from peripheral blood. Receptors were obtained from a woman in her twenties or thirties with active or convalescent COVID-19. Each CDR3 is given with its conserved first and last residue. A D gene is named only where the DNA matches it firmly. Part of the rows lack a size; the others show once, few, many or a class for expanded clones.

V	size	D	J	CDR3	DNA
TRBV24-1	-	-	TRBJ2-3	CATHWTATFGTDTQYF	TGTGCCACCCATTGGACAGCTACCTTTGGCACAGATACGCAGTATTTT
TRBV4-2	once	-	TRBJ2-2	CASSRTDSVTGELFF	TGTGCCAGCAGCCGAACCGACAGCGTGACCGGGGAGCTGTTTTTT
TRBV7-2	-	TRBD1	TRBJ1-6	CASSLGGQEYNSPLHF	TGTGCCAGCAGCTTAGGGGGACAGGAGTATAATTCACCCCTCCACTTT
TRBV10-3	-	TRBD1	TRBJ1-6	CAISGPSGQDNSPLHF	TGTGCCATCAGTGGCCCATCCGGACAGGATAATTCACCCCTCCACTTT
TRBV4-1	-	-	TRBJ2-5	CASSHADWEIQETQYF	TGCGCCAGCAGCCACGCCGACTGGGAGATCCAAGAGACCCAGTACTTC
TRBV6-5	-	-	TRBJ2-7	CASTRESYEQYF	TGTGCCAGCACACGGGAATCCTACGAGCAGTACTTC
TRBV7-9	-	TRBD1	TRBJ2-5	CASSSTGPGRYF	TGTGCCAGCAGCTCGACAGGGCCCGGACGGTACTTC
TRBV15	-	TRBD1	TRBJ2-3	CATRSGTGSMDTQYF	TGTGCCACCAGGTCGGGGACAGGGTCGATGGATACGCAGTATTTT
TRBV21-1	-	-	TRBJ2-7	CASSKAGQGRVEQYF	TGTGCCAGCAGCAAAGCGGGACAGGGGCGCGTCGAGCAGTACTTC
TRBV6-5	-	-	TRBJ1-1	CASIWGGDTEAFF	TGTGCCAGCATTTGGGGGGGGGACACTGAAGCTTTCTTT
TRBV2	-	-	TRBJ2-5	CASIDGLFQETQYF	TGTGCCAGCATCGACGGACTATTCCAAGAGACCCAGTACTTC
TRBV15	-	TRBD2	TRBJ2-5	CATSEIAGGQETQYF	TGTGCCACCAGCGAGATAGCGGGAGGACAAGAGACCCAGTACTTC
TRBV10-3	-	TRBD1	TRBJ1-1	CATTTGPGTEAFF	TGTGCCACCACGACAGGGCCGGGAACTGAAGCTTTCTTT
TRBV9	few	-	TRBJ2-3	CASSVGYSGLSSTDTQYF	TGTGCCAGCAGCGTAGGGTATTCGGGACTTTCTAGCACAGATACGCAGTATTTT
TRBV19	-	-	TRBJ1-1	CASIELPMVLF	TGTGCCAGTATCGAACTACCGATGGTTCTCTTT
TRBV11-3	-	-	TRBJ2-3	CASSSRASDSTDTQYF	TGTGCCAGCAGCTCGCGGGCTAGCGACAGCACAGATACGCAGTATTTT
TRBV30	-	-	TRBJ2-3	CAWDSGGTDTQYF	TGTGCCTGGGATAGTGGGGGGACAGATACGCAGTATTTT
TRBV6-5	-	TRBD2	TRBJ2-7	CASSYSNGTSNEQYF	TGTGCCAGCAGTTACTCGAATGGGACTAGCAACGAGCAGTACTTC
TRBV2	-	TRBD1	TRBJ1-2	CASSEGQGSYGYTF	TGTGCCAGCAGTGAGGGACAGGGTTCGTATGGCTACACCTTC
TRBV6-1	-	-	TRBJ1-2	CASSLDGGGNGYTF	TGTGCCAGCAGTCTAGACGGTGGGGGCAATGGCTACACCTTC
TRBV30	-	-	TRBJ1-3	CAWGWGLQSDTIYF	TGTGCCTGGGGTTGGGGACTCCAGAGTGACACCATATATTTT
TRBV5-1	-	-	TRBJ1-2	CASSNVDRSSGYTF	TGCGCCAGCAGCAACGTGGACAGATCAAGTGGCTACACCTTC
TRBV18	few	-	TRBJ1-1	CASSPNHGDTEAFF	TGTGCCAGCTCACCAAATCACGGAGACACTGAAGCTTTCTTT
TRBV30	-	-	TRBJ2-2	CAWSVQGGGELFF	TGTGCCTGGAGTGTACAGGGCGGAGGGGAGCTGTTTTTT
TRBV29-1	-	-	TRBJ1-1	CSVAGVNTEAFF	TGCAGCGTTGCAGGGGTGAACACTGAAGCTTTCTTT
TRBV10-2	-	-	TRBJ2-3	CASSESSPGGPDTQYF	TGCGCCAGCAGTGAGTCGAGCCCCGGGGGGCCGGATACGCAGTATTTT
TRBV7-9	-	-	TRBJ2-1	CASRYGTQYNEQFF	TGTGCCAGCAGATACGGGACACAGTACAATGAGCAGTTCTTC
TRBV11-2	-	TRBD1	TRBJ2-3	CASSLSGQGFSDTQYF	TGTGCCAGCAGCTTATCGGGACAGGGGTTTTCGGATACGCAGTATTTT
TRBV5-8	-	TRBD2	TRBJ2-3	CASSLDWDSGGAARADTQYF	TGTGCCAGCAGCTTGGACTGGGACAGCGGGGGGGCGGCCCGGGCAGATACGCAGTATTTT
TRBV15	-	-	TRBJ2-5	CATSSRGRGETQYF	TGTGCCACCAGCTCAAGGGGTAGGGGAGAGACCCAGTACTTC
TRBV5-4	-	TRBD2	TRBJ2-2	CASSLTGGPTGELFF	TGTGCCAGCAGCTTGACGGGGGGGCCGACCGGGGAGCTGTTTTTT
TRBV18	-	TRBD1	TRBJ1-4	CASSPLRTGNEKLFF	TGTGCCAGCTCACCATTAAGGACAGGGAATGAAAAACTGTTTTTT
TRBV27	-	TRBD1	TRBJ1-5	CASSLTGGDIQPQHF	TGTGCCAGCAGTTTAACAGGGGGGGATATTCAGCCCCAGCATTTT
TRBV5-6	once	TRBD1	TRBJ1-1	CASSRTGMNTEAFF	TGTGCCAGCAGCCGGACAGGTATGAACACTGAAGCTTTCTTT
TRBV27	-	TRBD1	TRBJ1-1	CASTRQGVFGGYTEAFF	TGTGCCAGCACGCGACAGGGGGTTTTTGGTGGCTACACTGAAGCTTTCTTT
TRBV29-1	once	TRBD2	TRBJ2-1	CSEESGREGEQFF	TGCAGCGAGGAAAGCGGGAGAGAAGGTGAGCAGTTCTTC
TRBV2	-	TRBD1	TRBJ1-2	CASSSETGLVGAF	TGTGCCAGCAGTTCCGAGACAGGGCTCGTTGGCGCCTTC
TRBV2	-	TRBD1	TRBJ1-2	CASSAPGTGGYGYTF	TGTGCCAGCAGTGCACCCGGGACAGGGGGCTATGGCTACACCTTC
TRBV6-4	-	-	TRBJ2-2	CASSDPQGKRTETGELFF	TGTGCCAGCAGTGACCCTCAGGGTAAGAGAACAGAAACCGGGGAGCTGTTTTTT
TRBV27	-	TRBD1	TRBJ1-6	CASSYSRGYSPLHF	TGTGCCAGCAGTTATAGCAGGGGGTATTCACCCCTCCACTTT
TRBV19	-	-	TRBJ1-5	CASRRTSSNQPQHF	TGTGCCAGTAGGAGGACAAGTAGCAATCAGCCCCAGCATTTT
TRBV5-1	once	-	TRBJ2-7	CASSPVGAAYEQYF	TGCGCCAGCAGCCCGGTGGGGGCCGCCTACGAGCAGTACTTC
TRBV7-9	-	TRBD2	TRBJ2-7	CASSPLRGLATTYEQYF	TGTGCCAGCAGCCCGTTACGTGGACTAGCGACGACCTACGAGCAGTACTTC
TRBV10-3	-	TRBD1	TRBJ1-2	CAISESLGGVGYTF	TGTGCCATCAGTGAGTCATTAGGGGGCGTAGGCTACACCTTC
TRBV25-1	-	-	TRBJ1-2	CASRDSLNYGYTF	TGTGCCAGCAGGGACAGCCTAAACTATGGCTACACCTTC
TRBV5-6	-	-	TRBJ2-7	CASSVPSAIYEQYF	TGTGCCAGCAGCGTACCTAGCGCTATCTACGAGCAGTACTTC
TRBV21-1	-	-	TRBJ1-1	CASGTRPPEAFF	TGTGCCAGTGGGACAAGGCCTCCAGAAGCTTTCTTT
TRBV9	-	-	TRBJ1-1	CASSEGPGANTEAFF	TGTGCCAGCAGCGAGGGGCCAGGAGCGAACACTGAAGCTTTCTTT